This TCR beta chain is drawn from a study of cytomegalovirus exposure and HLA in healthy donors. Whole-study results and caveats: A few CMV-associated chains were confirmed in vitro to be specific for CMV antigens.

Germline V gene data show CDR1 as SSHAT and CDR2 as FNYEAQ (reference sequence). The CDR3 is 15 residues long. The PCR made use of 60 Vbeta and 13 Jbeta primers. Clones were sequenced by immunoSEQ multiplex PCR, and TCRdb holds only the in-frame ones, with some missing. The sample shows some 170,000 clones, about 72% of them seen only once. Details on this clone: Its antigen is unknown. The junction does not match germline at one end; this may be a read error.

The source of this sequence is a human donor in good health. This chain uses TRBV7-7 with TRBJ2-7; TRBD1 might be the D (5 bases). The sample taken for sequencing was PBMCs. CDR3 nucleotides: TGTGCTAGCAGCTTAGCCTCTGGGGCCCAAAGCGAGCAGTACTTC. This sequence encodes CASSLASGAQSEQYF.